This T cell receptor (beta chain) came from a study of shared clonotypes between healthy human individuals. Using immunoSEQ multiplex PCR, the repertoire was profiled, and TCRdb retains in-frame clones only, with some absent. The repertoire holds roughly 96,000 clones, with approximately 44% as singletons. Donors had no recently reported acute infections or vaccinations and were HIV-negative. Germline V gene sequence: CDR1 SGDLS, CDR2 YYNGEE. The CDR3 covers 11 residues. With 5 bases removed from V and 5 bases from J, the gap between germline ends came to 7 bases. The material sequenced was PBMCs. The sequence derives from a woman between 40 and 55 years old in good health. Some clones in this sample may be carry-over from other donors' samples. The chain has TRBV9 and TRBJ2-5; D unclear. The DNA for the CDR3 is TGTGCCAGCAGTGAAGAGGAGACCCAGTACTTC. Translation: CASSEEETQYF.